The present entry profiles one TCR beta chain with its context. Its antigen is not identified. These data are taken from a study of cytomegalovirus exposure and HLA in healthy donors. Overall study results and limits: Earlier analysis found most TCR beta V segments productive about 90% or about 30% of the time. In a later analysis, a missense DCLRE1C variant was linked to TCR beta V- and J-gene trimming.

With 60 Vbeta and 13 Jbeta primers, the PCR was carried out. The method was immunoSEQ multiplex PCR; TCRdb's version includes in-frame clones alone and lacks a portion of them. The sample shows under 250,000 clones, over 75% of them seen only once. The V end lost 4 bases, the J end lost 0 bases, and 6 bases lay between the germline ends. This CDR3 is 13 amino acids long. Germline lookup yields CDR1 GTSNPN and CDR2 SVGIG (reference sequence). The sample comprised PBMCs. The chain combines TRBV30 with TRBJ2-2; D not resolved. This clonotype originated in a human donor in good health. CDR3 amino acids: CAWNGPNTGELFF. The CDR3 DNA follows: TGTGCCTGGAACGGTCCGAACACCGGGGAGCTGTTTTTT.